Listed below are T cell receptor beta chains from one sample, sequenced in a study of T cells after yellow fever vaccination. One entry per CDR3 protein, called by TCRdb with MiXCR from the 5' RACE reads. The data contain some 80,000 distinct CDR3 sequences, about an eighth of them singletons. The sequencing here drew on CD8+ T cells not binding an NS4B(214-222) dextramer, sorted from PBMCs, taken roughly 23 days after the first yellow fever vaccination. These receptors were collected from a man aged 18 to 30 who received the YFV17D yellow fever vaccine. Both conserved end residues are part of each CDR3. The order of the fields is V gene, CDR3 length, D gene, clone size, J gene, CDR3 DNA, CDR3 protein. A D gene is named only where the DNA matches it firmly. Only part of the rows carry a size: once, few, many, or a class if the clone is expanded.

v_gene: TRBV6-5
len: 17
d_gene: .
abundance: .
j_gene: TRBJ1-2
CDR3nt: TGTGCCAGCAGTTACGCCCTAACCGGGGAGATAACATATGGCTACACCTTC
CDR3aa: CASSYALTGEITYGYTF

v_gene: TRBV20-1
len: 15
d_gene: TRBD1
abundance: .
j_gene: TRBJ1-5
CDR3nt: TGCAGTGCAGGGGGACCGGACAGGGGAACTCAGCCCCAGCATTTT
CDR3aa: CSAGGPDRGTQPQHF

v_gene: TRBV12-3/TRBV12-4
len: 13
d_gene: .
abundance: few
j_gene: TRBJ2-1
CDR3nt: TGTGCCAGCAGCCACGACTCCGGGACGGAGCAGTTCTTC
CDR3aa: CASSHDSGTEQFF

v_gene: TRBV12-3/TRBV12-4
len: 15
d_gene: TRBD1
abundance: few
j_gene: TRBJ2-2
CDR3nt: TGTGCCAGCAGTTTTGAGGGGGCGGTCACCGGGGAGCTGTTTTTT
CDR3aa: CASSFEGAVTGELFF

v_gene: TRBV4-3
len: 15
d_gene: .
abundance: .
j_gene: TRBJ2-1
CDR3nt: TGCGCCAGCAGCCAAGAGGGGGACGACTACAATGAGCAGTTCTTC
CDR3aa: CASSQEGDDYNEQFF

v_gene: TRBV4-1
len: 15
d_gene: .
abundance: .
j_gene: TRBJ1-2
CDR3nt: TGCGCCAGCAGCCAAACATCCACCGGGAGGGTGGGCTACACCTTC
CDR3aa: CASSQTSTGRVGYTF

v_gene: TRBV6-1
len: 13
d_gene: .
abundance: few
j_gene: TRBJ1-5
CDR3nt: TGTGCCAGCAGTGCGGTGAGCAATCAGCCCCAGCATTTT
CDR3aa: CASSAVSNQPQHF

v_gene: TRBV7-8
len: 11
d_gene: .
abundance: many
j_gene: TRBJ2-3
CDR3nt: TGTGCCAGCAGTCAAGGAGATACGCAGTATTTT
CDR3aa: CASSQGDTQYF

v_gene: TRBV27
len: 13
d_gene: .
abundance: .
j_gene: TRBJ2-3
CDR3nt: TGTGCCAGCAGTCGCCCCTCCGCAGATACGCAGTATTTT
CDR3aa: CASSRPSADTQYF

v_gene: TRBV5-1
len: 13
d_gene: TRBD1
abundance: .
j_gene: TRBJ1-2
CDR3nt: TGCGCCAGCAGCTTACAGGGGACCTATGGCTACACCTTC
CDR3aa: CASSLQGTYGYTF

v_gene: TRBV7-9
len: 14
d_gene: .
abundance: few
j_gene: TRBJ2-1
CDR3nt: TGTGCCAGCAGCTCTCAGGGATTTTACAATGAGCAGTTCTTC
CDR3aa: CASSSQGFYNEQFF

v_gene: TRBV20-1
len: 16
d_gene: .
abundance: few
j_gene: TRBJ2-7
CDR3nt: TGCAGTGCTAGAGGCCGGGACTCGGGAAGCTCCTACGAGCAGTACTTC
CDR3aa: CSARGRDSGSSYEQYF

v_gene: TRBV9
len: 16
d_gene: TRBD2
abundance: .
j_gene: TRBJ2-1
CDR3nt: TGTGCCAGCAGCGGGGTAGCGGGGGGGCCCTACAATGAGCAGTTCTTC
CDR3aa: CASSGVAGGPYNEQFF

v_gene: TRBV12-3/TRBV12-4
len: 12
d_gene: .
abundance: few
j_gene: TRBJ1-5
CDR3nt: TGTGCCAGCAGTCCCGTAGGGGAGCCCCAGCATTTT
CDR3aa: CASSPVGEPQHF

v_gene: TRBV7-9
len: 17
d_gene: .
abundance: few
j_gene: TRBJ2-3
CDR3nt: TGTGCCAGCAGCAACCCAGCGGCGGGGACTAGCACAGATACGCAGTATTTT
CDR3aa: CASSNPAAGTSTDTQYF

v_gene: TRBV29-1
len: 12
d_gene: .
abundance: many
j_gene: TRBJ1-2
CDR3nt: TGCAGCGTTAAGACAGAAAGGGGTGGCTACACCTTC
CDR3aa: CSVKTERGGYTF

v_gene: TRBV6-2/TRBV6-3
len: 15
d_gene: TRBD2
abundance: many
j_gene: TRBJ2-3
CDR3nt: TGTGCCAGCAGTACCCTAGCGGGGGTCACAGATACGCAGTATTTT
CDR3aa: CASSTLAGVTDTQYF

v_gene: TRBV27
len: 15
d_gene: TRBD2
abundance: .
j_gene: TRBJ2-1
CDR3nt: TGTGCCAGCAGTGTTAGCGGGGGGGCTAATAATGAGCAGTTCTTC
CDR3aa: CASSVSGGANNEQFF

v_gene: TRBV4-1
len: 14
d_gene: .
abundance: few
j_gene: TRBJ1-1
CDR3nt: TGCGCCAGCAGCCAAGAGGGGACTCTCACTGAAGCTTTCTTT
CDR3aa: CASSQEGTLTEAFF

v_gene: TRBV6-2/TRBV6-3
len: 15
d_gene: TRBD2
abundance: .
j_gene: TRBJ2-1
CDR3nt: TGTGCCAGCAACCTAGCGGAAAGCTCCTACAATGAGCAGTTCTTC
CDR3aa: CASNLAESSYNEQFF

v_gene: TRBV5-5
len: 11
d_gene: .
abundance: many
j_gene: TRBJ2-7
CDR3nt: TGTGCCAGCAGCTCCTCGGGGGAGCAGTACTTC
CDR3aa: CASSSSGEQYF

v_gene: TRBV27
len: 15
d_gene: .
abundance: few
j_gene: TRBJ1-2
CDR3nt: TGTGCCAGCAGTTTATCTAGTCCGGCAGCCTATGGCTACACCTTC
CDR3aa: CASSLSSPAAYGYTF

v_gene: TRBV6-1
len: 20
d_gene: TRBD2
abundance: .
j_gene: TRBJ2-2
CDR3nt: TGTGCCAGCACCGACCCCGCCGGGACTAGCGGGGGGCGGGGAACCGGGGAGCTGTTTTTT
CDR3aa: CASTDPAGTSGGRGTGELFF

v_gene: TRBV7-2
len: 15
d_gene: .
abundance: few
j_gene: TRBJ1-6
CDR3nt: TGTGCCAGCAGCCCTATTCCAGGGAAGAATTCACCCCTCCACTTT
CDR3aa: CASSPIPGKNSPLHF

v_gene: TRBV5-1
len: 14
d_gene: TRBD2
abundance: few
j_gene: TRBJ2-5
CDR3nt: TGCGCCAGTGAAGAGGGGAGGGACCAAGAGACCCAGTACTTC
CDR3aa: CASEEGRDQETQYF

v_gene: TRBV9
len: 13
d_gene: .
abundance: few
j_gene: TRBJ2-1
CDR3nt: TGTGCCAGCAGCCCTTGGGTGGCCAATGAGCAGTTCTTC
CDR3aa: CASSPWVANEQFF

v_gene: TRBV4-1
len: 15
d_gene: .
abundance: .
j_gene: TRBJ2-1
CDR3nt: TGCGCCAGCAGCCAAGGCCCCGTACCGTACAATGAGCAGTTCTTC
CDR3aa: CASSQGPVPYNEQFF

v_gene: TRBV15
len: 16
d_gene: .
abundance: few
j_gene: TRBJ2-1
CDR3nt: TGTGCCACCAGCAGAGGGGTAGGGGGTTCCTACAATGAGCAGTTCTTC
CDR3aa: CATSRGVGGSYNEQFF

v_gene: TRBV20-1
len: 13
d_gene: .
abundance: .
j_gene: TRBJ2-2
CDR3nt: TGCAGTGCGATGAGGGTAGACACCGGGGAGCTGTTTTTT
CDR3aa: CSAMRVDTGELFF

v_gene: TRBV7-7
len: 14
d_gene: .
abundance: .
j_gene: TRBJ2-1
CDR3nt: TGTGCTAGCAGCCCCGGCGGGGCCAGGAATGAGCAGTTCTTC
CDR3aa: CASSPGGARNEQFF

v_gene: TRBV3-1
len: 17
d_gene: TRBD1
abundance: .
j_gene: TRBJ2-5
CDR3nt: TGTGCCTGCTGCCATTATACCGGGACAGGGGGCTCAGAGACCCAGTACTTC
CDR3aa: CACCHYTGTGGSETQYF